Listed below are T cell receptor beta chains from one sample, sequenced in a study of control samples from healthy donors and cancer patients. Using immunoSEQ multiplex PCR, the repertoire was profiled, and TCRdb retains in-frame clones only, with some absent. The sample yields about 160,000 clones, 70% to 90% seen once. The sequenced material came from blood. The receptors were gathered from a man younger than 45 in good health. Each CDR3 is given with its conserved first and last residue. D genes are given only for firm matches. Size is omitted from some rows. Given values are once, few, many or a class for expanded clones.

>.|.|TRBV18|TRBJ1-4
CASSPQASRGEKLFF
TGTGCCAGCTCACCACAAGCCTCCAGGGGTGAAAAACTGTTTTTT
>.|.|TRBV5-6|TRBJ1-5
CASSLGARVGSAPQHF
TGTGCCAGCAGCTTGGGCGCGAGGGTGGGATCAGCGCCCCAGCATTTT
>.|TRBD1|TRBV27|TRBJ2-1
CASSLDRGVADEQFF
TGTGCCAGCAGCTTGGACAGGGGGGTTGCGGATGAGCAGTTCTTC
>.|TRBD1|TRBV5-8|TRBJ1-5
CASSTGQGAQRQPQHF
TGTGCCAGCAGCACCGGACAGGGGGCGCAGAGACAGCCCCAGCATTTT
>.|TRBD2|TRBV7-2|TRBJ2-1
CAIRGPLAGVSYNEQFF
TGTGCCATCCGAGGCCCGCTAGCGGGAGTGTCGTACAATGAGCAGTTCTTC
>.|TRBD1|TRBV5-1|TRBJ2-2
CASSKQGTTGELFF
TGCGCCAGCAGCAAACAGGGGACCACCGGGGAGCTGTTTTTT
>.|.|TRBV18|TRBJ1-4
CASSGPRAANEKLFF
TGTGCCAGCTCAGGGCCCCGGGCTGCTAATGAAAAACTGTTTTTT
>.|.|TRBV7-9|TRBJ2-7
CASSLQGYEQYF
TGTGCCAGCAGCTTACAGGGCTACGAGCAGTACTTC
>.|.|TRBV5-1|TRBJ1-5
CASSFRGDQPQHF
TGCGCCAGCAGCTTTCGGGGGGATCAGCCCCAGCATTTT
>.|.|TRBV19|TRBJ1-5
CASSIGVSNQPQHF
TGTGCCAGTAGTATTGGCGTTAGCAATCAGCCCCAGCATTTT
>.|.|TRBV19|TRBJ2-7
CASSNPGVPYEQYF
TGTGCCAGTAGTAACCCGGGGGTCCCCTACGAGCAGTACTTC
>.|.|TRBV9|TRBJ1-2
CASSVDSFNSYTF
TGTGCCAGCAGCGTAGACAGTTTTAATAGCTACACCTTC
>.|.|TRBV3-1/TRBV3-2|TRBJ2-2
CASSQNRLGELFF
TGTGCCAGCAGCCAAAATCGACTAGGGGAGCTGTTTTTT
>once|.|TRBV9|TRBJ2-2
CASSVGGANTGELFF
TGTGCCAGCAGCGTGGGGGGCGCCAACACCGGGGAGCTGTTTTTT
>.|TRBD1|TRBV7-9|TRBJ1-1
CASSTTGAGTEAFF
TGTGCCAGCAGCACCACAGGGGCCGGCACTGAAGCTTTCTTT
>.|.|TRBV13|TRBJ1-1
CASSLEQPEAFF
TGTGCCAGCAGCTTAGAACAACCTGAAGCTTTCTTT
>once|.|TRBV27|TRBJ1-3
CASSPGQGNTIYF
TGTGCCAGCAGTCCCGGACAGGGAAACACCATATATTTT
>.|.|TRBV5-1|TRBJ2-1
CASSLPGWNEQFF
TGCGCCAGCAGCTTACCCGGTTGGAATGAGCAGTTCTTC
>.|.|TRBV14|TRBJ1-3
CASSQGRGAGGNTIYF
TGTGCCAGCAGCCAAGGGAGGGGGGCCGGAGGAAACACCATATATTTT
>.|.|TRBV10-3|TRBJ1-2
CAISQLDTNYGYTF
TGTGCCATCTCTCAATTAGACACGAACTATGGCTACACCTTC
>once|.|TRBV10-3|TRBJ1-1
CAIGDSLLNTEAFF
TGTGCCATCGGTGACAGCCTCTTGAACACTGAAGCTTTCTTT
>.|.|TRBV27|TRBJ1-5
CATTPRGEGNQPQHF
TGTGCCACCACCCCTCGGGGAGAAGGCAATCAGCCCCAGCATTTT
>.|.|TRBV6-5|TRBJ2-7
CASKGGISYEQYF
TGTGCCAGCAAGGGGGGAATATCCTACGAGCAGTACTTC
>.|.|TRBV21-1|TRBJ1-3
CASSKTETASLGNTIYF
TGTGCCAGCAGCAAAACCGAGACAGCGTCTTTGGGAAACACCATATATTTT
>.|TRBD2|TRBV18|TRBJ2-1
CASSQESGSGMTEQFF
TGTGCCAGCTCCCAGGAAAGCGGGAGCGGCATGACTGAGCAGTTCTTC
>.|TRBD1|TRBV19|TRBJ2-2
CASSSWGTGNTGELFF
TGTGCCAGTAGTTCATGGGGGACAGGGAATACCGGGGAGCTGTTTTTT
>.|.|TRBV27|TRBJ1-2
CASSPHGLGGYTF
TGTGCCAGCAGTCCCCACGGGTTGGGAGGCTACACCTTC
>.|.|TRBV2|TRBJ2-1
CASSGLRDNEQFF
TGTGCCAGCAGTGGTTTGAGAGACAATGAGCAGTTCTTC
>.|.|TRBV5-1|TRBJ2-5
CASSLWGRETQYF
TGCGCCAGCAGCTTGTGGGGCCGGGAGACCCAGTACTTC
>.|.|TRBV6-4|TRBJ2-1
CASSAQPTINEQFF
TGTGCCAGCAGTGCCCAGCCGACTATCAATGAGCAGTTCTTC
>.|.|TRBV12-5|TRBJ1-1
CASGPPRVSEAFF
TGTGCTAGTGGCCCGCCTCGAGTCAGTGAAGCTTTCTTT
>.|TRBD1|TRBV5-8|TRBJ2-7
CASSRGQGYYEQYF
TGTGCCAGCAGCAGGGGACAGGGATACTACGAGCAGTACTTC
>.|.|TRBV9|TRBJ2-5
CASSPGLIQETQYF
TGTGCCAGCAGCCCGGGACTTATACAAGAGACCCAGTACTTC
>.|TRBD1|TRBV7-2|TRBJ1-2
CASSLGTGTPGYGYTF
TGTGCCAGCAGCTTAGGGACAGGAACCCCTGGCTATGGCTACACCTTC
>.|.|TRBV21-1|TRBJ1-5
CASSKSQPQHF
TGTGCCAGCAGCAAATCTCAGCCCCAGCATTTT
>.|TRBD1|TRBV6-1|TRBJ2-1
CASSEAGQGRVGYKFF
TGTGCCAGCAGTGAAGCTGGACAGGGAAGAGTGGGATATAAGTTCTTC
>.|.|TRBV2|TRBJ2-7
CARGLPREQYF
TGTGCCAGGGGTCTCCCCCGCGAGCAGTACTTC
>.|.|TRBV2|TRBJ1-5
CASSDNGGNNQPQHF
TGTGCCAGCAGTGATAACGGGGGGAACAATCAGCCCCAGCATTTT
>.|TRBD1|TRBV7-2|TRBJ2-7
CASSPGQGRGEQYF
TGTGCCAGCAGCCCCGGACAGGGGCGTGGAGAGCAGTACTTC
>.|.|TRBV15|TRBJ1-3
CATSRGFPGRGAGNTIYF
TGTGCCACCAGCAGAGGCTTCCCCGGTCGAGGGGCGGGAAACACCATATATTTT
>.|.|TRBV12-3/TRBV12-4|TRBJ1-2
CASSLGYRGYTF
TGTGCCAGCAGTTTGGGGTATCGTGGCTACACCTTC
>few|.|TRBV7-8|TRBJ1-5
CASSLGSGAGQPQHF
TGTGCCAGCAGCTTAGGATCGGGGGCGGGTCAGCCCCAGCATTTT
>.|.|TRBV3-1/TRBV3-2|TRBJ1-6
CASSQEFGPLHF
TGTGCCAGCAGCCAAGAGTTTGGTCCCCTCCACTTT
>.|.|TRBV6-5|TRBJ2-3
CASSYVDTQYF
TGTGCCAGCAGTTATGTGGATACGCAGTATTTT
>.|.|TRBV12-3/TRBV12-4|TRBJ2-7
CASSLGPVYEQYF
TGTGCCAGCAGTCTCGGACCGGTCTACGAGCAGTACTTC
>.|.|TRBV9|TRBJ1-1
CASSAGTNTEAFF
TGTGCCAGCAGCGCCGGGACAAACACTGAAGCTTTCTTT
>.|.|TRBV7-2|TRBJ2-1
CASSLTWNEQFF
TGTGCCAGCAGCCTAACGTGGAATGAGCAGTTCTTC
>.|.|TRBV7-2|TRBJ2-2
CASSTGDGNTGELFF
TGTGCCAGCAGCACCGGGGACGGTAACACCGGGGAGCTGTTTTTT
>.|.|TRBV18|TRBJ2-3
CASSPRLTDTQYF
TGTGCCAGCTCACCCAGACTCACAGATACGCAGTATTTT
>.|.|TRBV13|TRBJ1-1
CASSFFGGTEAFF
TGTGCCAGCAGCTTTTTCGGTGGGACTGAAGCTTTCTTT
>.|TRBD1|TRBV28|TRBJ1-2
CASIPGGESYGYTF
TGTGCCAGCATTCCAGGGGGCGAAAGCTATGGCTACACCTTC
>.|.|TRBV2|TRBJ2-7
CASSPLVEQYF
TGTGCCAGCAGCCCCCTCGTAGAGCAGTACTTC
>.|.|TRBV25-1|TRBJ2-3
CASSRTDTHTDTQYF
TGTGCCAGCAGCCGGACGGATACCCACACAGATACGCAGTATTTT
>.|.|TRBV6-2/TRBV6-3|TRBJ1-4
CASSYKGSGYEKLFF
TGTGCCAGCAGTTACAAAGGGAGTGGGTATGAAAAACTGTTTTTT
>many|.|TRBV14|TRBJ1-1
CASSQGVYAFF
TGTGCCAGCAGCCAAGGGGTGTACGCTTTCTTT